This T cell receptor (beta chain) was identified during a study of blood T cell repertoires in COVID-19 (dated by TCRdb to 2020 to 2022). With regard to the full study: Samples from collaborators originated in the United States, Italy and Spain and spanned both the acute and convalescent phases of COVID-19. The prospective study material was composed of cDNA or gDNA derived from T cells, B-cell-depleted T cells, or PBMCs. Deeply sampled blood TCRbeta repertoires from subjects exposed to, actively infected with, or recovered from COVID-19 were included in the dataset. The repertoires were made available in a free public database intended to serve as a resource for research on the immune response to SARS-CoV-2. The samples were drawn from two sources: the first 160 participants of the ongoing ImmuneRACE study, and 1,254 subjects contributed by 6 global collaborators. Sample metadata almost always included a de-identified subject ID, COVID-19 status, age in years and sex. HLA class I and class II types, where available, came from metadata supplied by the sample provider rather than from assay-based typing. Broader findings and caveats from the paper: The quantity of clinical and demographic metadata differed by source and by participant and was supplied without curation.

Turning to this clone: Its antigen is still unknown. No per-base quality is available; no much larger clone lies one base away.

The collaborating institutions used their own protocols to collect whole blood in K2EDTA tubes. For TCRbeta analysis, collaborators shipped samples in one of three forms: frozen whole blood, isolated PBMCs, or DNA extracted from either of those sample types. The CDR3, cysteine through phenylalanine, is 17 amino acids long. Kept here is only the CDR3 DNA, which spans 51 bases and is read in frame from base 1. CDR1 SGHTA and CDR2 FQGTGA are derived from the germline V gene. Trimming removed 6 bases from V and 2 bases from J; the gene matches leave 10 bases unexplained. TCRbeta CDR3 regions were amplified from genomic DNA using the immunoSEQ Assay, a bias-controlled multiplex PCR. In the source study's methods: The number of nucleated cells in each sample was estimated from the amplification of reference gene primers within the assay. Sequence reads were collapsed and filtered to measure the absolute abundance of every unique TCRbeta CDR3 rearrangement. For each sample, productive Simpson clonality was calculated as the square root of Simpson's diversity index over productive rearrangements. The clones in this table, taken by TCRdb from immuneACCESS, are in-frame only. Not every clone is retained; where verified, under half of the shortfall comes from an unresolved V gene, and the cause of the rest is unknown. V and J calls and clone size follow that table, whereas D and trimming were derived from the DNA. For this sample there are nearly 200,000 clones; roughly nine tenths appear just once. 0.75% to 0.95% of the sample belongs to the ten largest clones.

The chain uses TRBV7-3 and TRBJ2-6; 7 bases in the junction line up with TRBD1. This TCR was recovered from a woman between 70 and 85 years old with acute or convalescent COVID-19. Input material: peripheral blood. The DNA sequence is given as TGTGCCAGCAGTCCACGACAGGGCCTGGCTGGGGCCAACGTCCTGACTTTC. This gives the protein CASSPRQGLAGANVLTF.